Included here is one T cell receptor beta chain sequence, with context. Its antigen is undetermined. TCR beta cDNA was made from approximately 500 ng total RNA with a constant-region primer. Investigators got TCR beta libraries out of three nested multiplex PCR rounds, done with slightly modified ARM-PCR. TCRdb re-called the multiplex PCR reads through MiXCR, storing one row per CDR3 protein. Altogether 310,000 or so distinct CDR3 sequences are present, approximately 54% being singletons, with the ten largest covering about 15%. This specimen comes from a study of tumor-infiltrating lymphocytes in primary liver carcinoma. Whole-study results and caveats: Blood had a significantly lower top-250-clone fraction than tumors did (p = 0.039).

Blood RNA was derived from unsorted whole blood, and germline DNA was extracted too. Infection with HBV was chronic in patients; they were treatment-naive. This sequence was found in a woman in her 30s with primary liver carcinoma and hepatitis B virus infection. Material for sequencing was peripheral blood.

This CDR3 is CASSSRPLNEKLFF. The CDR3 bases are TGTGCCAGCAGTTCCCGGCCACTTAATGAAAAACTGTTTTTT. J is TRBJ1-4 and V is TRBV12-3 or TRBV12-4; D ambiguous. Trimming took 4 bases from V and 4 from J, leaving 10 bases between them. The CDR3 is 14 amino acids.